The sample holds one count of the clone carrying this T cell receptor (beta chain). What it binds is not known. Per the germline V gene, CDR1 is KGHSH and CDR2 is LQKENI. The CDR3 runs to 11 residues. Trimming stripped 6 bases from V and 6 bases from J, with 9 bases between. Only in-frame clones appear in the TCRdb table, and some are missing; sequencing was by immunoSEQ multiplex PCR. The sample shows 330,000 or so clones, about nine tenths of them seen only once. This sample is part of a study of cytomegalovirus exposure and HLA in healthy donors. The overall study: It was reported in a later analysis that the same platform had been used for the 100 to 150 validation repertoires as for the approximately 700 first-cohort repertoires.

Overall study findings and caveats: A few of the chains that were CMV-associated were confirmed in vitro to be specific for CMV antigens. The tendency of first-cohort TCR clusters to co-occur in the roughly 120 validation repertoires was the finding of a later analysis. The study listed approximately 170 cytomegalovirus-associated TCR beta chains.

The sequencing sample was made of PBMCs. This sequence joins TRBV18 and TRBJ2-7; no definite D call. The TCR comes from a woman aged 18-29 years in good health and CMV-seronegative. In DNA, the CDR3 is TGTGCCAGCTCCCTGACGGGCGAGCAGTACTTC. Protein product: CASSLTGEQYF. The full variable domain, its missing parts supplied by reference TRBV18 and TRBJ2-7, is NAGVMQNPRHLVRRRGQEARLRCSPMKGHSHVYWYRQLPEEGLKFMVYLQKENIIDESGMPKERFSAEFPKEGPSILRIQQVVRGDSAAYFCASSLTGEQYFGPGTRLTVT.